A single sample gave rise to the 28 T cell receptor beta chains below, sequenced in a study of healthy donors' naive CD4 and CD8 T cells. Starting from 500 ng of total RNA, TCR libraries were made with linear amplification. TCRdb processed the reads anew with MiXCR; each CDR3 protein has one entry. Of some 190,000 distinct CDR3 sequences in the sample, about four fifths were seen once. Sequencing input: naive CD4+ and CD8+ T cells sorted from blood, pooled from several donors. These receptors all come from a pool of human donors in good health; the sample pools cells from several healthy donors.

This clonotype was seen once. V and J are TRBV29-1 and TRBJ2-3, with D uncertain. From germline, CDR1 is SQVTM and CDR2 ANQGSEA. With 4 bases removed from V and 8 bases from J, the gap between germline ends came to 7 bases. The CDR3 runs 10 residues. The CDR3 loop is CSVAALTQYF. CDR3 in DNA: TGCAGCGTTGCAGCCCTTACGCAGTATTTT.

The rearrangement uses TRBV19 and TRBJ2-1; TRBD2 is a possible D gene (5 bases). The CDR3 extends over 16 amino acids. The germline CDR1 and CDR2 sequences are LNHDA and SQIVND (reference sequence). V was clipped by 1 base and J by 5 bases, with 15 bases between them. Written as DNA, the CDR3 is TGTGCCAGTAGTATAGGCGAGGGCCAGGTTGACAATGAGCAGTTCTTC. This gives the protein CASSIGEGQVDNEQFF.

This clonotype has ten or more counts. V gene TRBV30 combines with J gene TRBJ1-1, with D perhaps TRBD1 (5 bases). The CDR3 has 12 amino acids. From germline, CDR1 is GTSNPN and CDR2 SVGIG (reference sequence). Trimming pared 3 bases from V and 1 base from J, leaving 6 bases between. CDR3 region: CAWRRGNTEAFF. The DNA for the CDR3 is TGTGCCTGGAGAAGGGGGAACACTGAAGCTTTCTTT.

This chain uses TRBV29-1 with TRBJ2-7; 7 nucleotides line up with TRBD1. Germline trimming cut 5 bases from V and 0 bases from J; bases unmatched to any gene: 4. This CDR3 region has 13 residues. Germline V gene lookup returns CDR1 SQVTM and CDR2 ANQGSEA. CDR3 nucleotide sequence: TGCAGCGTTAAACAGGGGAACTCCTACGAGCAGTACTTC. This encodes CSVKQGNSYEQYF.

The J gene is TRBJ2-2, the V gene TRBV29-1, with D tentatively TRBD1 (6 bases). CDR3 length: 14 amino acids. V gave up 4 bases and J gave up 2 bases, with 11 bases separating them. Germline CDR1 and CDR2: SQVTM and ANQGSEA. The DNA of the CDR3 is TGCAGCGTTGTCGGACAGTTCAACACCGGGGAGCTGTTTTTT. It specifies CSVVGQFNTGELFF.

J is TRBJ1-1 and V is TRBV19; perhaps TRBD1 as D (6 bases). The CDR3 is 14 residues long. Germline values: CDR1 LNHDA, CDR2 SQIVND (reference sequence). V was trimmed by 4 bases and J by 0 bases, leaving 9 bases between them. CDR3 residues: CASSTGTLNTEAFF. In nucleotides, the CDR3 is TGTGCCAGTAGTACCGGGACACTGAACACTGAAGCTTTCTTT.

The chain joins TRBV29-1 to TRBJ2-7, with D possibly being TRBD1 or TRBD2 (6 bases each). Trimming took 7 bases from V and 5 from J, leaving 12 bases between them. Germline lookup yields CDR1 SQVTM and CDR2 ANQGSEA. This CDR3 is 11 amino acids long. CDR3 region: CSGRGLNEQYF. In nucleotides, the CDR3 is TGCAGCGGCAGGGGACTCAACGAGCAGTACTTC.

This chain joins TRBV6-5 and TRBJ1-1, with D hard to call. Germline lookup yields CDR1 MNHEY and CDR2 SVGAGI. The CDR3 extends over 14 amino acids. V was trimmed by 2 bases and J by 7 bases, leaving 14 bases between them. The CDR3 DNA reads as TGTGCCAGCAGTTACATCGGTGGTTTGGTTGAAGCTTTCTTT. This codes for CASSYIGGLVEAFF.

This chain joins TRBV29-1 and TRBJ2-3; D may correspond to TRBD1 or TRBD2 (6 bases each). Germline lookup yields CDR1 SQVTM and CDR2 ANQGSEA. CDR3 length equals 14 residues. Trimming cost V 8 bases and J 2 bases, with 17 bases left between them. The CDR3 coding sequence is TGCAGCATGACAGGACTATCCGACACAGATACGCAGTATTTT. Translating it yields CSMTGLSDTDTQYF.

CDR3 region: CSVRTFFSYEQYF. CDR3 sequence (DNA): TGCAGCGTCCGGACATTTTTCTCCTACGAGCAGTACTTC. The V call is TRBV29-1, the J call TRBJ2-7; D is possibly TRBD1 (5 bases). The CDR3 runs to 13 residues. Germline CDR1 reads SQVTM; CDR2 reads ANQGSEA. Trimming took off 6 bases at V and 0 bases at J, with 12 bases between the two ends.

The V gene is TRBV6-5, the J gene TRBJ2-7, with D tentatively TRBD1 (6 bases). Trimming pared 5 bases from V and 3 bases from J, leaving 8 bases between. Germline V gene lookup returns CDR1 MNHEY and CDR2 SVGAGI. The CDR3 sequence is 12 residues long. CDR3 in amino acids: CASSRTDYEQYF. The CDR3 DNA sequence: TGTGCCAGCAGTCGGACAGACTACGAGCAGTACTTC.

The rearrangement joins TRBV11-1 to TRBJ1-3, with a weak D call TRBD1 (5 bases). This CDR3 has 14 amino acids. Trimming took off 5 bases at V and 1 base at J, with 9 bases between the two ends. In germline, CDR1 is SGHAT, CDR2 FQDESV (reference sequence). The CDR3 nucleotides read TGTGCCAGCAGCCAGGACACGTCTGGAAACACCATATATTTT. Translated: CASSQDTSGNTIYF.

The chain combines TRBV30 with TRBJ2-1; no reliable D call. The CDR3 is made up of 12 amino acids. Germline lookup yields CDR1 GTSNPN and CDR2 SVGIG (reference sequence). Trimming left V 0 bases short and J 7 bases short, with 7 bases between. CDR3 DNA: TGTGCCTGGAGTGTGACTTCAAATGAGCAGTTCTTC. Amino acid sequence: CAWSVTSNEQFF.

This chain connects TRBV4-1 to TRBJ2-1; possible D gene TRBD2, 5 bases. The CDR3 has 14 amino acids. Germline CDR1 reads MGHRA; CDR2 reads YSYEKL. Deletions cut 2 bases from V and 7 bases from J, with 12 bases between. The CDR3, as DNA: TGCGCCAGCAGCCAAAGGACTCCCGCGAATGAGCAGTTCTTC. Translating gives CASSQRTPANEQFF.

The CDR3 is CASSLSRVETDTQYF. The DNA for the CDR3 is TGTGCCAGCAGCTTATCCCGGGTTGAAACAGATACGCAGTATTTT. The chain joins TRBV11-1 to TRBJ2-3; D not resolved. Germline V gives CDR1 SGHAT, CDR2 FQDESV (reference sequence). The CDR3 is 15 amino acids. Trimming stripped 2 bases from V and 3 bases from J, with 12 bases between.

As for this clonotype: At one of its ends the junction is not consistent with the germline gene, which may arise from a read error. The chain's CDR3 is CSVEDLGLAGETQYF. The CDR3 coding sequence is TGTAGCGTTGAAGATCTAGGACTAGCGGGGGAGACCCAGTACTTC. The V call is TRBV29-1, the J call TRBJ2-5; 12 bases agree with TRBD2. The CDR3 consists of 15 residues. In germline, CDR1 is SQVTM, CDR2 ANQGSEA.

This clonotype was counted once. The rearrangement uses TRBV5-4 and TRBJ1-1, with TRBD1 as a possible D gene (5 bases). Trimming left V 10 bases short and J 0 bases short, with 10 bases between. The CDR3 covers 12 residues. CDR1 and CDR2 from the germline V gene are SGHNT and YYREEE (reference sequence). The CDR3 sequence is CAATGVNTEAFF. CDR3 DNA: TGTGCCGCAACAGGCGTGAACACTGAAGCTTTCTTT. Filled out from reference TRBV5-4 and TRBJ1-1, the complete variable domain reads ETGVTQSPTHLIKTRGQQVTLRCSSQSGHNTVSWYQQALGQGPQFIFQYYREEENGRGNFPPRFSGLQFPNYSSELNVNALELDDSALYLCAATGVNTEAFFGQGTRLTVV.

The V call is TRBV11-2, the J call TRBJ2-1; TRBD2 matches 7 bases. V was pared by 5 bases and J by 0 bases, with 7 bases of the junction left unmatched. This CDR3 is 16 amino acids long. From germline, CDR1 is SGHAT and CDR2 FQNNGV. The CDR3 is CASSLLAGPSYNEQFF. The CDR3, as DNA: TGTGCCAGCAGCCTCTTAGCGGGCCCCTCCTACAATGAGCAGTTCTTC.

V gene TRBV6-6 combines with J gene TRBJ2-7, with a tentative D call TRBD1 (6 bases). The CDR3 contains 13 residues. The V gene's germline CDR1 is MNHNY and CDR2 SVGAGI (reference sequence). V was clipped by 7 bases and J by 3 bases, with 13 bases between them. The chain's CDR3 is CASTWDTNYEQYF. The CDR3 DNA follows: TGTGCCAGCACGTGGGACACGAACTACGAGCAGTACTTC.

The CDR3 nucleotides are TGCAGCGTTGGTAGATTCGCAGAGACCCAGTACTTC. Translated, it gives CSVGRFAETQYF. The rearrangement uses TRBV29-1 and TRBJ2-5; D gene unclear. Germline values: CDR1 SQVTM, CDR2 ANQGSEA. The V end was cut by 4 bases, the J end by 4 bases, with 10 bases between. CDR3 length: 12 amino acids.

The CDR3 DNA follows: TGCAGCGTTGAAAGGCGGCTAGCGGGACAGGGTGAGCAGTTCTTC. It specifies CSVERRLAGQGEQFF. The chain uses TRBV29-1 and TRBJ2-1, with D tentatively TRBD1 or TRBD2 (9 bases each). Per germline, CDR1 SQVTM and CDR2 ANQGSEA. Trimming took 2 bases from V and 9 from J, leaving 20 bases between them. This CDR3 contains 15 residues.

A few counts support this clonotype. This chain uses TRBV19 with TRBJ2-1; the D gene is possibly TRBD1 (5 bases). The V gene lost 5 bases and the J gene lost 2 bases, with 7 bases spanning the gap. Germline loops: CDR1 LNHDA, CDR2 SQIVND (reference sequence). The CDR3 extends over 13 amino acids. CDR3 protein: CASSPGTYNEQFF. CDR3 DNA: TGTGCCAGTAGTCCAGGGACCTACAATGAGCAGTTCTTC.

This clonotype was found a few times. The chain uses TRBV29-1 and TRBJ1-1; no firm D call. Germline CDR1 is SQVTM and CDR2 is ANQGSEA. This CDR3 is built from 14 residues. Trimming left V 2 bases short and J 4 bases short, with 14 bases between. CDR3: CSVESPPAATEAFF. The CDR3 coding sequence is TGCAGCGTTGAATCACCCCCGGCCGCCACTGAAGCTTTCTTT.

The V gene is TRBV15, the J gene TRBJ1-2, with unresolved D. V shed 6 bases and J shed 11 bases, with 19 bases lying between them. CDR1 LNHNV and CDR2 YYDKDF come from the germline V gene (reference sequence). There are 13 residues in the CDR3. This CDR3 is CATRVRALGLYTF. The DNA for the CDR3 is TGTGCCACCAGAGTCCGAGCTTTGGGGTTGTACACCTTC.

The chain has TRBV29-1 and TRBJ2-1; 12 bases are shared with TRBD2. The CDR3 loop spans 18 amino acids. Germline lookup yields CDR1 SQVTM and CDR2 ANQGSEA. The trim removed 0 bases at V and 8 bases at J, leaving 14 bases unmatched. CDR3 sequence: CSVEDLPSGRAKVDEQFF. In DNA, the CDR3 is TGCAGCGTTGAAGATCTTCCTAGCGGGAGGGCCAAGGTGGATGAGCAGTTCTTC.

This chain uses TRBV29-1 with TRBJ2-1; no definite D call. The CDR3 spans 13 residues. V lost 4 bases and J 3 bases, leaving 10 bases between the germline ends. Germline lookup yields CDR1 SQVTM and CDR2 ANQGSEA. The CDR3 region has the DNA TGCAGCGTTGTCCTGGGGAACTACAATGAGCAGTTCTTC. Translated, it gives CSVVLGNYNEQFF.

The CDR3 DNA sequence: TGTGCCACCGCATCGAAATCCTACAATGAGCAGTTCTTC. Translation gives CATASKSYNEQFF. The chain recombines TRBV19 with TRBJ2-1, with D uncertain. V lost 10 bases and J lost 1, with 11 bases in between. The CDR3 runs 13 residues. Per germline, CDR1 LNHDA and CDR2 SQIVND (reference sequence).

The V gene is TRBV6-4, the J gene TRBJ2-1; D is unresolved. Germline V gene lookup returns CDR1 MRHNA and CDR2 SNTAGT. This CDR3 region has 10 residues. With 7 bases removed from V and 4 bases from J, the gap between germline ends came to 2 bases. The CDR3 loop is CASTYNEQFF. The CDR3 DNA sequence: TGTGCCAGCACTTACAATGAGCAGTTCTTC.